One TCR beta chain is described in this entry. These data come from a study of T cell changes during pregnancy in multiple sclerosis. Measured with immunoSEQ multiplex PCR; TCRdb has only the in-frame clones, and not every one. Of 90,000 or so clones in the sample, more than 85% are singletons; the top ten hold around 1.8%. Germline V CDR1 and CDR2: SNHLY, FYNNEI. Trimming cost V 5 bases and J 3 bases, with 10 bases left between them. This CDR3 is built from 13 residues. Sequences were derived from peripheral blood, sampled in the first trimester of pregnancy. This receptor was identified in a female donor in good health, enrolled as a control in a pregnancy study. The chain employs TRBV2 and TRBJ1-1, with a possible D match to TRBD1 (5 bases). The DNA for the CDR3 is TGTGCCAGCAGTTATGACAGAGACACTGAAGCTTTCTTT. This gives the protein CASSYDRDTEAFF.